This entry describes one T cell receptor (beta chain). TCRdb's table, derived via immunoSEQ multiplex PCR, lists solely in-frame clones and lacks some. The sample lists some 210,000 clones, less than 85% occurring once. Germline values: CDR1 ENHRY, CDR2 SYGVKD. The CDR3 spans 15 residues. Germline trimming cut 0 bases from V and 5 bases from J; bases unmatched to any gene: 6. This sample is part of a study of cytomegalovirus exposure and HLA in healthy donors. This TCR was recovered from a woman between 18 and 29 years old in good health and CMV-seronegative. Sequencing was done on a sample of PBMCs. The chain has TRBV10-3 and TRBJ1-1; 7 nucleotides match TRBD1. The CDR3 loop is CAISESDQGGTEAFF. In nucleotides, the CDR3 is TGTGCCATCAGTGAGTCAGACCAGGGGGGAACTGAAGCTTTCTTT.